The next 32 T cell receptor beta chains were all read from a single sample in a study of blood T cell repertoires in COVID-19. Here immunoSEQ multiplex PCR was the method, and the copy in TCRdb shows in-frame clones only, minus some. The sample carries roughly 410,000 clones, 75% to 90% recorded once. Input material: peripheral blood. All receptors derive from a woman aged 40 to 50 with COVID-19, enrolled during active disease.

The chain employs TRBV19 and TRBJ1-1, with 7 nucleotides matching TRBD1. The J segment lost 9 bases and the V segment lost 6 bases, leaving 13 bases of the junction unmatched. This CDR3 comprises 14 residues. Per germline, CDR1 LNHDA and CDR2 SQIVND (reference sequence). CDR3 protein: CASRIGQAGKKAFF. CDR3 sequence (DNA): TGTGCCAGTAGGATCGGACAGGCCGGTAAGAAAGCTTTCTTT.

The chain recombines TRBV5-4 with TRBJ2-2; 10 bases agree with TRBD1. Germline values: CDR1 SGHNT, CDR2 YYREEE (reference sequence). CDR3 length: 18 residues. CDR3 nucleotides: TGTGCAACCACACAGGGCGGGACAGGGGTCTTTGTTGCCGGGGAGCTGTTTTTT. Translation gives CATTQGGTGVFVAGELFF.

The gene calls are TRBV9 and TRBJ1-6, with D unresolved. Between the trimmed V and J ends, which lost 2 bases and 5 bases, there was a span of 8 bases. The CDR3 has 14 residues. Per germline, CDR1 SGDLS and CDR2 YYNGEE. CDR3 amino acids: CASSVTADNSPLHF. For the CDR3, the DNA is TGTGCCAGCAGCGTTACAGCCGATAATTCACCCCTCCACTTT. Filled out from reference TRBV9 and TRBJ1-6, the complete variable domain reads DSGVTQTPKHLITATGQRVTLRCSPRSGDLSVYWYQQSLDQGLQFLIQYYNGEERAKGNILERFSAQQFPDLHSELNLSSLELGDSALYFCASSVTADNSPLHFGNGTRLTVT.

The chain links TRBV4-3 to TRBJ2-5, with 10 nucleotides matching TRBD2. V was clipped by 0 bases and J by 4 bases; unmatched bases: 5. Germline V lookup: CDR1 LGHNA, CDR2 YSLEER. The CDR3 covers 16 residues. CDR3 nucleotide sequence: TGCGCCAGCAGCCAAGAACCTAGCGGGGGAGGAGAGACCCAGTACTTC. Amino acids: CASSQEPSGGGETQYF.

This sequence joins TRBV6-6 and TRBJ1-6, with no clear D. This CDR3 is built from 12 residues. In germline, CDR1 is MNHNY, CDR2 SVGAGI (reference sequence). The V end lost 7 bases, the J end lost 14 bases, and 15 bases lay between the germline ends. CDR3 nucleotide sequence: TGTGCCAGCACCCCGGGAATTTCGGCCCTCCACTTT. It is translated as CASTPGISALHF.

This chain connects TRBV4-1 to TRBJ1-3, with 8 nucleotides matching TRBD1. Germline values: CDR1 MGHRA, CDR2 YSYEKL. Trimming removed 1 base from V and 2 bases from J; junction bases left unmatched: 1. The CDR3 length is 15 residues. For the CDR3, the DNA is TGCGCCAGCAGCCAAGCGGACAGGGCTGGAAACACCATATATTTT. Translating it yields CASSQADRAGNTIYF.

The chain uses TRBV3-1 (or the pseudogene TRBV3-2) and TRBJ1-1; D is possibly TRBD1 (6 bases). Germline CDR1 and CDR2: LGHDT and YNNKEL (reference sequence). The CDR3 is 16 residues long. V lost 1 base, J lost 1 base, and 13 bases lay in between. Here the CDR3 reads CASSQGNKGQNTEAFF. Here the CDR3 DNA reads TGTGCCAGCAGCCAAGGCAATAAGGGACAGAACACTGAAGCTTTCTTT.

The chain links TRBV6-5 to TRBJ2-1; TRBD2 might be the D (6 bases). V was trimmed by 6 bases and J by 4 bases, leaving 16 bases between them. Germline V lookup: CDR1 MNHEY, CDR2 SVGAGI. The CDR3 contains 15 residues. CDR3 bases: TGTGCCAGCAGGGTCCGGGAGAGGGCGTACAATGAGCAGTTCTTC. Residues: CASRVRERAYNEQFF.

The chain couples TRBV5-6 to TRBJ1-1; 9 nucleotides align to TRBD1. The V and J ends lost 2 bases and 10 bases, in that order; junction bases with no gene match: 3. CDR1 and CDR2 (germline): SGHDT, YYEEEE. The CDR3 spans 12 residues. Here the CDR3 DNA reads TGTGCCAGCAGCTTTACAGGGGGCAGAGCTTTCTTT. Residues: CASSFTGGRAFF.

J is TRBJ2-2 and V is TRBV3-1 (or the pseudogene TRBV3-2), with D tentatively TRBD2 (6 bases). The V gene lost 1 base and the J gene lost 7 bases, with 13 bases spanning the gap. The CDR3 runs to 15 residues. CDR1 and CDR2 (germline): LGHDT, YNNKEL (reference sequence). CDR3 amino acids: CASSQGRGSGGELFF. CDR3 in DNA: TGTGCCAGCAGCCAAGGACGGGGGAGTGGCGGGGAGCTGTTTTTT.

As DNA, the CDR3 is TGTGCCAGCAGCCTAAGGGGGGGCATCGGCTACGAGCAGTACTTC. Residues: CASSLRGGIGYEQYF. The chain couples TRBV27 to TRBJ2-7, with TRBD2 as a possible D gene (7 bases). Germline V gene lookup returns CDR1 MNHEY and CDR2 SMNVEV (reference sequence). The CDR3 length is 15 residues. The V and J ends lost 6 bases and 3 bases respectively, with 18 bases between them.

The chain links TRBV4-3 to TRBJ1-1; maybe TRBD1 (5 bases). CDR1 is LGHNA, CDR2 YSLEER, per germline. Trimming pared 4 bases from V and 5 bases from J, leaving 20 bases between. This CDR3 has 16 amino acids. The CDR3 nucleotides read TGCGCCAGCAGCCTCATCCTGGGGGGGGATTCGACTGAAGCTTTCTTT. It codes for CASSLILGGDSTEAFF.

The chain joins TRBV10-3 to TRBJ1-6; TRBD1 matches 9 bases. The CDR3 is made up of 15 amino acids. J lost 6 bases, V lost 4 bases, and 4 bases had no gene match. Germline V CDR1 and CDR2: ENHRY, SYGVKD. CDR3 region: CAISGDRVFNSPLHF. The CDR3 DNA reads TGTGCCATCAGTGGGGACAGGGTTTTTAATTCACCCCTCCACTTT.

The V gene is TRBV29-1, the J gene TRBJ1-2, with D uncertain. The CDR3 extends over 13 amino acids. In germline, CDR1 is SQVTM, CDR2 ANQGSEA. V was trimmed by 0 bases and J by 3 bases, leaving 8 bases between them. As DNA, the CDR3 is TGCAGCGTTGAAGACACAGTGCACTATGGCTACACCTTC. Its protein is CSVEDTVHYGYTF.

The chain uses TRBV30 and TRBJ1-5; D may be TRBD1 (5 bases). Trimming pared 2 bases from V and 6 bases from J, leaving 17 bases between. The CDR3 is 15 residues long. Germline CDR1 and CDR2: GTSNPN and SVGIG (reference sequence). The chain's CDR3 is CAWSRAGQLGQPQHF. The CDR3 bases are TGTGCCTGGAGTCGGGCAGGGCAGTTGGGTCAGCCCCAGCATTTT.

The V call is TRBV7-9, the J call TRBJ1-2; TRBD1 matches 7 bases. The ends lost 5 bases at V and 5 bases at J; junction bases unmatched: 5. Germline CDR1 SEHNR, CDR2 FQNEAQ (reference sequence). The CDR3 has 13 amino acids. CDR3 bases: TGTGCCAGCAGCCCGCAGGGGGGATATGGCTACACCTTC. This codes for CASSPQGGYGYTF.

The chain links TRBV6-2 or TRBV6-3 to TRBJ1-6; 11 bases line up with TRBD1. Germline CDR1 MNHEY, CDR2 SVGEGT. CDR3 length: 20 amino acids. Trimming cost V 6 bases and J 10 bases; bases outside gene matches: 23. CDR3 nucleotide sequence: TGTGCCAGCAGCCCCACGTACGGACAGGGGGCTCCATACCGTGACTCACCCCTCCACTTT. Protein product: CASSPTYGQGAPYRDSPLHF.

On this clone itself: Other DNA sequences within the sample encode an identical CDR3. V and J are TRBV30 and TRBJ2-7; D remains unclear. Germline CDR1 reads GTSNPN; CDR2 reads SVGIG (reference sequence). This CDR3 is 11 amino acids long. The V end lost 0 bases, the J end lost 4 bases, and 4 bases lay between the germline ends. DNA of the CDR3: TGTGCCTGGAGTGTTCGGTACGAGCAGTACTTC. It is translated as CAWSVRYEQYF. Full variable domain (missing parts from reference TRBV30 and TRBJ2-7): SQTIHQWPATLVQPVGSPLSLECTVEGTSNPNLYWYRQAAGRGLQLLFYSVGIGQISSEVPQNLSASRPQDRQFILSSKKLLLSDSGFYLCAWSVRYEQYFGPGTRLTVT.

The CDR3 is CASSQDPGGSTDTQYF. CDR3 nucleotides: TGTGCCAGCAGCCAAGATCCAGGGGGGAGCACAGATACGCAGTATTTT. The genes are TRBV4-2 and TRBJ2-3; perhaps TRBD1 as D (7 bases). The CDR3 consists of 16 residues. Germline V lookup: CDR1 LGHNA, CDR2 YNFKEQ. The V gene lost 0 bases and the J gene lost 0 bases, with 10 bases spanning the gap.

This chain joins TRBV14 and TRBJ1-2, with no clear D. This CDR3 contains 12 residues. CDR1 is SGHDN and CDR2 is FVKESK in the germline V gene. Trimming removed 2 bases at V and 8 bases at J, with 9 bases between. The CDR3: CASSQSEVGYTF. Written as DNA, the CDR3 is TGTGCCAGCAGCCAAAGTGAGGTGGGCTACACCTTC.

This chain joins TRBV28 and TRBJ2-7; 9 bases map to TRBD2. This CDR3 is built from 13 residues. With 8 bases clipped from V and 2 bases from J, the junction kept 4 bases outside the gene matches. The germline gives CDR1 MDHEN, CDR2 SYDVKM. The CDR3 DNA reads TGTGCCAGCGTTGCGGGAGGGCCCTACGAGCAGTACTTC. It codes for CASVAGGPYEQYF.

The rearrangement links TRBV6-5 to TRBJ1-2; a weak D match, TRBD1 (5 bases). Germline assignment: CDR1 MNHEY and CDR2 SVGAGI. The V end lost 8 bases, the J end lost 2 bases, and 12 bases lay between the germline ends. The CDR3 contains 13 residues. CDR3 region: CASQPRQNYGYTF. CDR3 nucleotide sequence: TGTGCCAGCCAACCGCGACAGAACTATGGCTACACCTTC.

The chain couples TRBV19 to TRBJ1-6, with unresolved D. V lost 5 bases and J 2 bases, leaving 7 bases between the germline ends. CDR1 LNHDA and CDR2 SQIVND come from the germline V gene (reference sequence). This CDR3 spans 14 amino acids. In DNA form, the CDR3 reads TGTGCCAGTAGTCGCGGTGCCTATAATTCACCCCTCCACTTT. Amino acid sequence: CASSRGAYNSPLHF.

The chain combines TRBV7-9 with TRBJ1-1; D remains ambiguous. The CDR3 runs 13 residues. The V end was cut by 4 bases, the J end by 4 bases, with 10 bases between. Germline CDR1 SEHNR, CDR2 FQNEAQ (reference sequence). The chain's CDR3 is CASSYSEGTEAFF. DNA of the CDR3: TGTGCCAGCAGCTATTCCGAGGGCACTGAAGCTTTCTTT.

The CDR3 sequence is CASSPSGARWSYNSPLHF. CDR3 DNA sequence: TGTGCCAGCAGTCCATCAGGGGCTCGATGGTCCTATAATTCACCCCTCCACTTT. The chain is built from TRBV27 and TRBJ1-6; possible D gene TRBD1, 6 bases. From germline, CDR1 is MNHEY and CDR2 SMNVEV (reference sequence). V was shortened by 5 bases and J by 1 base, with 18 bases between the two germline ends. The CDR3 sequence is 18 residues long.

This chain uses TRBV18 with TRBJ1-4; D gene uncertain. Germline assignment: CDR1 KGHSH and CDR2 LQKENI. Trimming removed 3 bases at V and 3 bases at J, with 20 bases between. This CDR3 is 18 amino acids long. As DNA, the CDR3 is TGTGCCAGCTCACCGTTACCCTTAACCAATCCGGCTAATGAAAAACTGTTTTTT. The encoded protein is CASSPLPLTNPANEKLFF. Full variable domain (outside the CDR3, taken from reference TRBV18 and TRBJ1-4): NAGVMQNPRHLVRRRGQEARLRCSPMKGHSHVYWYRQLPEEGLKFMVYLQKENIIDESGMPKERFSAEFPKEGPSILRIQQVVRGDSAAYFCASSPLPLTNPANEKLFFGSGTQLSVL.

Only a few counts were recorded for this clone. This sequence joins TRBV7-2 and TRBJ1-6; the D gene is possibly TRBD1 (6 bases). V lost 0 bases and J lost 10, with 10 bases in between. Germline V gene lookup returns CDR1 SGHTA and CDR2 FQGNSA. The CDR3 loop spans 14 amino acids. The CDR3 coding sequence is TGTGCCAGCAGCTTAGCGGGCAGGGGATCACCCCTCCACTTT. This gives the protein CASSLAGRGSPLHF.

The chain carries TRBV7-2 and TRBJ2-5; TRBD2 aligns across 7 bases. Per germline, CDR1 SGHTA and CDR2 FQGNSA. CDR3 length: 15 amino acids. The junction had 9 bases not matched to a gene; V was cut back by 3 bases and J by 5 bases. CDR3 residues: CASSFGAGSLETQYF. The CDR3 DNA follows: TGTGCCAGCAGCTTCGGAGCGGGGAGTTTGGAGACCCAGTACTTC.

DNA for the CDR3: TGTGCCAGCAGCCCTCGAGGGGGTGCCCCCACCTACGAGCAGTACTTC. Translation: CASSPRGGAPTYEQYF. The chain links TRBV7-9 to TRBJ2-7, with a tentative D call TRBD1 (6 bases). From germline, CDR1 is SEHNR and CDR2 FQNEAQ (reference sequence). The V end was cut by 5 bases, the J end by 2 bases, with 19 bases between. This CDR3 is 16 amino acids long. Looking up the rest from reference TRBV7-9 and TRBJ2-7 gives the full variable domain: DTGVSQNPRHKITKRGQNVTFRCDPISEHNRLYWYRQTLGQGPEFLTYFQNEAQLEKSRLLSDRFSAERPKGSFSTLEIQRTEQGDSAMYLCASSPRGGAPTYEQYFGPGTRLTVT.

V gene TRBV30 combines with J gene TRBJ1-5; TRBD1 agrees at 7 bases. The trim removed 4 bases at V and 6 bases at J, leaving 9 bases unmatched. This CDR3 has 14 amino acids. Germline assignment: CDR1 GTSNPN and CDR2 SVGIG (reference sequence). CDR3 in DNA: TGTGCCTGGAATGCAGGGGGGATAGGTCAGCCCCAGCATTTT. This gives the protein CAWNAGGIGQPQHF.

The CDR3 DNA reads TGTGCCAGCAGTTCAACAGGGGTGGCCTATAATTCACCCCTCCACTTT. Amino acid sequence: CASSSTGVAYNSPLHF. The V and J genes are TRBV27 and TRBJ1-6, with 7 positions matching TRBD1. The CDR3 consists of 16 residues. V trimming: 4 bases; J trimming: 2 bases; junction bases outside the gene matches: 5. From germline, CDR1 is MNHEY and CDR2 SMNVEV (reference sequence).

This clone turned up a few times. This chain connects TRBV5-1 to TRBJ1-1; perhaps TRBD1 as D (5 bases). This CDR3 is 15 amino acids long. V was cut by 4 bases and J by 1 base, with 14 bases left in between. Germline-derived CDR1 and CDR2 are SGHRS and YFSETQ. The CDR3 loop is CASSLQTAWNTEAFF. CDR3 sequence (DNA): TGCGCCAGCAGCCTCCAGACAGCCTGGAACACTGAAGCTTTCTTT.